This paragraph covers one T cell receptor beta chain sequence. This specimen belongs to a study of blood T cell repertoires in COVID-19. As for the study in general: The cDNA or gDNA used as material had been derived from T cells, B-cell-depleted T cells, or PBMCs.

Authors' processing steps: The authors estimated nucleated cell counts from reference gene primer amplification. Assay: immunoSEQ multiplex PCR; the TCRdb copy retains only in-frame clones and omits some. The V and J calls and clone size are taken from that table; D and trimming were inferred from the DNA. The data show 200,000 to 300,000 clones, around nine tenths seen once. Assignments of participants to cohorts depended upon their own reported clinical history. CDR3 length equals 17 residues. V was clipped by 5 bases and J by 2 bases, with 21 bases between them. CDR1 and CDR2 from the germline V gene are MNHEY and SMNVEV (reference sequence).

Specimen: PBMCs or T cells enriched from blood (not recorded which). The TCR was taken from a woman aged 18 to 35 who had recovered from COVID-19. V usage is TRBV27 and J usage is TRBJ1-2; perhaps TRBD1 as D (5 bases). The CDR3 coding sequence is TGTGCCAGCAGTCCACTGGGAGGGGCCCGGGAGAACTATGGCTACACCTTC. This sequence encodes CASSPLGGARENYGYTF.